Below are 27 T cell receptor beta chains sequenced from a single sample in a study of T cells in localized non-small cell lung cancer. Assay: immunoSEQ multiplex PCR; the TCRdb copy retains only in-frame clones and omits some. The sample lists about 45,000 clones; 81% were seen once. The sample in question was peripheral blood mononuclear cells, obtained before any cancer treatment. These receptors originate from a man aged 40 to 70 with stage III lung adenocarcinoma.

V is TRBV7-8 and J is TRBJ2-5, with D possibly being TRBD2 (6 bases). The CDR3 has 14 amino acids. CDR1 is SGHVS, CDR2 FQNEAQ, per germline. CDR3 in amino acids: CALDGGNVQETQYF. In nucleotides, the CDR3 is TGTGCTTTGGATGGGGGGAACGTTCAAGAGACCCAGTACTTC.

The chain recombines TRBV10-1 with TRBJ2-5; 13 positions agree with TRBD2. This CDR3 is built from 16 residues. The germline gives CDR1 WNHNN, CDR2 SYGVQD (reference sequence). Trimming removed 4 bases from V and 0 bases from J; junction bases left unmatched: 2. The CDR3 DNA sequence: TGCGCCAGCAGTGTTGGACTAGCGGGGGACCAAGAGACCCAGTACTTC. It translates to CASSVGLAGDQETQYF.

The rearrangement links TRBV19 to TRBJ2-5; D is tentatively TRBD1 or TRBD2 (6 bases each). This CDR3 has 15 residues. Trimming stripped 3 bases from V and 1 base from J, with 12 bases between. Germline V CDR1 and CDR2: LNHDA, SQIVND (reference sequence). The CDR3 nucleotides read TGTGCCAGTAGTATTACAGGGACTGGCCAAGAGACCCAGTACTTC. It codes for CASSITGTGQETQYF.

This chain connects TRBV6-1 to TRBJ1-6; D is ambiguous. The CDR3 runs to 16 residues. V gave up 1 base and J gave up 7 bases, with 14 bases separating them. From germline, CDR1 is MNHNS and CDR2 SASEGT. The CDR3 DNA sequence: TGTGCCAGCAGTGAAGAGAAACCGGGCTTAAATTCACCCCTCCACTTT. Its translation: CASSEEKPGLNSPLHF.

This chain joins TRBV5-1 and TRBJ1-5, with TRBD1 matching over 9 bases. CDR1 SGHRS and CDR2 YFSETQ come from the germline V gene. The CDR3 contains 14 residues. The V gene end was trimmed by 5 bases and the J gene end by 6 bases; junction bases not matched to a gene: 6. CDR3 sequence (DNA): TGCGCCAGCAGTCCCGGGACAGGGAGTCAGCCCCAGCATTTT. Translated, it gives CASSPGTGSQPQHF. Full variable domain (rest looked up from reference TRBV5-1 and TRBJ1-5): KAGVTQTPRYLIKTRGQQVTLSCSPISGHRSVSWYQQTPGQGLQFLFEYFSETQRNKGNFPGRFSGRQFSNSRSEMNVSTLELGDSALYLCASSPGTGSQPQHFGDGTRLSIL.

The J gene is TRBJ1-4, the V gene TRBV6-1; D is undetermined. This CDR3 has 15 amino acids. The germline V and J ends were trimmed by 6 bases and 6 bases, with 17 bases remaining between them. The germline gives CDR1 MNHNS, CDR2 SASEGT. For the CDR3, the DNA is TGTGCCAGCAGGATGGTGCACACACGGGATGAAAAACTGTTTTTT. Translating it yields CASRMVHTRDEKLFF.

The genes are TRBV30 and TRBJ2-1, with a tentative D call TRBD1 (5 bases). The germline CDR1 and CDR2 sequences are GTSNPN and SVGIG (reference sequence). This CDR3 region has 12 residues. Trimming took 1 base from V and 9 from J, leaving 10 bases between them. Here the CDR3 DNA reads TGTGCCTGGAGTGAAAGGGGAAGTGAGCAGTTCTTC. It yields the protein CAWSERGSEQFF.

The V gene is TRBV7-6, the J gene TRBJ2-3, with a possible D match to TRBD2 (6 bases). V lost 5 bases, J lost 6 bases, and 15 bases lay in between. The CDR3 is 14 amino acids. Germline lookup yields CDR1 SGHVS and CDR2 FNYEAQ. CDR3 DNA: TGTGCCAGCAGCGCCTACAGAGGAGGGGATACGCAGTATTTT. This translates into CASSAYRGGDTQYF.

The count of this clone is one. The CDR3 DNA reads as TGCGCCAGCAGCCCAATCCTAGGGGCCTACGAGCAGTACTTC. It specifies CASSPILGAYEQYF. The rearrangement joins TRBV10-2 to TRBJ2-7, with D tentatively TRBD1 (5 bases). V was cut by 6 bases and J by 2 bases, with 14 bases left in between. Germline-derived CDR1 and CDR2 are WSHSY and SAAADI. The CDR3 is 14 amino acids.

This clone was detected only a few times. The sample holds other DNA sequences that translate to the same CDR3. Written as DNA, the CDR3 is TGTGCCAGTAGTATAGATTTACGGACATCTCAGCCCCAGCATTTT. Amino acid sequence: CASSIDLRTSQPQHF. This chain connects TRBV19 to TRBJ1-5; maybe TRBD1 (5 bases). This CDR3 has 15 amino acids. Trimming left V 0 bases short and J 6 bases short, with 12 bases between. In germline, CDR1 is LNHDA, CDR2 SQIVND (reference sequence). The full variable domain, rest sourced from reference TRBV19 and TRBJ1-5, is DGGITQSPKYLFRKEGQNVTLSCEQNLNHDAMYWYRQDPGQGLRLIYYSQIVNDFQKGDIAEGYSVSREKKESFPLTVTSAQKNPTAFYLCASSIDLRTSQPQHFGDGTRLSIL.

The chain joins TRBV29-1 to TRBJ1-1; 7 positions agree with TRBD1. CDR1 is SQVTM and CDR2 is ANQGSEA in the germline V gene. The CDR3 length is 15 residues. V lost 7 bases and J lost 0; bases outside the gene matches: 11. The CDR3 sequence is CSAPTGAYLNTEAFF. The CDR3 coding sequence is TGCAGCGCTCCAACAGGGGCTTACTTGAACACTGAAGCTTTCTTT.

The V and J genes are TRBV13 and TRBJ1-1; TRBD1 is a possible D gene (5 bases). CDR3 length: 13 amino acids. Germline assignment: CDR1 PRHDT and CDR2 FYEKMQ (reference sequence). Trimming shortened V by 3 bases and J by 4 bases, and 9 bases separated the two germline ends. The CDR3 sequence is CASSFTGGTEAFF. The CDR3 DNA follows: TGTGCCAGCAGCTTCACCGGGGGCACTGAAGCTTTCTTT.

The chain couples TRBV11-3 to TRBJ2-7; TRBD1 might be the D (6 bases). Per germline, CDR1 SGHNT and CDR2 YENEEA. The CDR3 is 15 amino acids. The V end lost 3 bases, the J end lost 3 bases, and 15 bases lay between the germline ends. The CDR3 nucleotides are TGTGCCAGCAGCTTGGGGGCGGGCCACTACTACGAGCAGTACTTC. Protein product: CASSLGAGHYYEQYF. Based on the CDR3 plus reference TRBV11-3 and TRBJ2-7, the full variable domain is EAGVVQSPRYKIIEKKQPVAFWCNPISGHNTLYWYLQNLGQGPELLIRYENEEAVDDSQLPKDRFSAERLKGVDSTLKIQPAELGDSAVYLCASSLGAGHYYEQYFGPGTRLTVT.

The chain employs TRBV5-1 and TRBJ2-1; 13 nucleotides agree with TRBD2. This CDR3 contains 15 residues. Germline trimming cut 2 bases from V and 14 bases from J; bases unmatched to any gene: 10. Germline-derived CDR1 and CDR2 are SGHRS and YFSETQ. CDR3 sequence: CASSLTGTSGKGEFF. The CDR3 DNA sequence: TGCGCCAGCAGCTTAACCGGGACTAGCGGGAAAGGGGAGTTCTTC.

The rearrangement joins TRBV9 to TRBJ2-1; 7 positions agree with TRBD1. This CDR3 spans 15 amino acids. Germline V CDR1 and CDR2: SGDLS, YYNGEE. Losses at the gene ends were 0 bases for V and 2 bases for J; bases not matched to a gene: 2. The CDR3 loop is CASSVGQGAYNEQFF. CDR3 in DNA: TGTGCCAGCAGCGTAGGACAGGGAGCCTACAATGAGCAGTTCTTC.

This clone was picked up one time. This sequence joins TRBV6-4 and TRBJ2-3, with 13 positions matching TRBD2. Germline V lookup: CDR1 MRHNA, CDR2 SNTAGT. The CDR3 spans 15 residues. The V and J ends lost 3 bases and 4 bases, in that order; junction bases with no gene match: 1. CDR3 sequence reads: CASSELAGGPDTQYF. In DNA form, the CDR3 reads TGTGCCAGCAGTGAACTAGCGGGGGGGCCAGATACGCAGTATTTT.

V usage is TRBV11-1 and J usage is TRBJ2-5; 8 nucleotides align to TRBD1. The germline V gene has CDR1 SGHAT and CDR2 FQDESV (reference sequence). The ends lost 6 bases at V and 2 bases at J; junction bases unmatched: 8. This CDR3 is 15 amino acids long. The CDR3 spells CASSPAGQGQETQYF. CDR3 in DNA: TGTGCCAGCAGTCCCGCTGGACAGGGTCAAGAGACCCAGTACTTC.

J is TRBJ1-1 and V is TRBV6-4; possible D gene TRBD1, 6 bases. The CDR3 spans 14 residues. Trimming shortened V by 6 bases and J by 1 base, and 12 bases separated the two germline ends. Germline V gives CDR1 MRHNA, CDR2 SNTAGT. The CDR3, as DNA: TGTGCCAGCAGCCCCGAACAGGGGAACACTGAAGCTTTCTTT. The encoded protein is CASSPEQGNTEAFF.

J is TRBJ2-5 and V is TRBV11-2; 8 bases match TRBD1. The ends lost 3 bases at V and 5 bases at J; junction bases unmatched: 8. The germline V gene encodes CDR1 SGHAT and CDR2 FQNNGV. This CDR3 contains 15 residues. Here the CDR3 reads CASSFRQGPKETQYF. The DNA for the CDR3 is TGTGCCAGCAGCTTCCGACAGGGGCCCAAGGAGACCCAGTACTTC.

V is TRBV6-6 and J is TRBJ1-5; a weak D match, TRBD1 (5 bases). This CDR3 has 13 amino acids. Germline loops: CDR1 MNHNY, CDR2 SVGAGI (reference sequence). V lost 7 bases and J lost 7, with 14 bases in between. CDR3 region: CASTPGGEQPQHF. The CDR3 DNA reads TGTGCCAGCACCCCCGGAGGGGAGCAGCCCCAGCATTTT.

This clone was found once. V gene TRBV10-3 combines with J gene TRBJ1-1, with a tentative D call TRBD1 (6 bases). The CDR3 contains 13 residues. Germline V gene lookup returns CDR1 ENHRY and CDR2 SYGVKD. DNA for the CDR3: TGTTCCTCCCGGGGCGGGGGGCTCGCTGAAGCTTTCTTT. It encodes CSSRGGGLAEAFF.

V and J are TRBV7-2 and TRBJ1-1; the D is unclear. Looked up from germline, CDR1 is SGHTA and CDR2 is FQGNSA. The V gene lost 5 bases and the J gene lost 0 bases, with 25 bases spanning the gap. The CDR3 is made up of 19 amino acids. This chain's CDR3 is CASSPRTPEVLGMNTEAFF. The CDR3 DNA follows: TGTGCCAGCAGCCCGAGGACTCCAGAAGTCCTCGGGATGAACACTGAAGCTTTCTTT. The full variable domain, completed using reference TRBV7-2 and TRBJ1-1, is GAGVSQSPSNKVTEKGKDVELRCDPISGHTALYWYRQSLGQGLEFLIYFQGNSAPDKSGLPSDRFSAERTGGSVSTLTIQRTQQEDSAVYLCASSPRTPEVLGMNTEAFFGQGTRLTVV.

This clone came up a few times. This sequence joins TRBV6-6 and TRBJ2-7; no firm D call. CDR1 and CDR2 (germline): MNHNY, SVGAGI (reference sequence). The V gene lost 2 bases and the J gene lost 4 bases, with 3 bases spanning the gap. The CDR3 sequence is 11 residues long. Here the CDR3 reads CASSYVYEQYF. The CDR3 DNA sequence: TGTGCCAGCAGTTACGTTTACGAGCAGTACTTC.

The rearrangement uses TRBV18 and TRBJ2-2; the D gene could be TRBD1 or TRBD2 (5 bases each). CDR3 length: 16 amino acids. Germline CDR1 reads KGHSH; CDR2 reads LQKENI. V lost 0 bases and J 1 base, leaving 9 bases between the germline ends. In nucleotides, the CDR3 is TGTGCCAGCTCACCACCGGGACGACGGAACACCGGGGAGCTGTTTTTT. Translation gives CASSPPGRRNTGELFF.

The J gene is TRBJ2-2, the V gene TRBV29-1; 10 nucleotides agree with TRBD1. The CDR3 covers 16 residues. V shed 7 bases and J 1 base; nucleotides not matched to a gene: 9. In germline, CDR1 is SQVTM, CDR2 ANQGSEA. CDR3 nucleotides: TGCAGCGCCCAGACCCGGACAGGGGGGAACACCGGGGAGCTGTTTTTT. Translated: CSAQTRTGGNTGELFF.

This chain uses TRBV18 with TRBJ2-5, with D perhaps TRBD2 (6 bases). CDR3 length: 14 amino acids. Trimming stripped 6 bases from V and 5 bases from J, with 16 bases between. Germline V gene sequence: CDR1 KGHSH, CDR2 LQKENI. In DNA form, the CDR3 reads TGTGCCAGCTCTCCCCGGGGGATTTCGGAGACCCAGTACTTC. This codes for CASSPRGISETQYF.

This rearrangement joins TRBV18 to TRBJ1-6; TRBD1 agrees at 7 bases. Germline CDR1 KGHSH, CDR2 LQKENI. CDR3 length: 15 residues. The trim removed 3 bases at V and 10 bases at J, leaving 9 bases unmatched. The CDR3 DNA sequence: TGTGCCAGCTCACCCGGACAGGCGGAGAGGTCACCCCTCCACTTT. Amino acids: CASSPGQAERSPLHF.